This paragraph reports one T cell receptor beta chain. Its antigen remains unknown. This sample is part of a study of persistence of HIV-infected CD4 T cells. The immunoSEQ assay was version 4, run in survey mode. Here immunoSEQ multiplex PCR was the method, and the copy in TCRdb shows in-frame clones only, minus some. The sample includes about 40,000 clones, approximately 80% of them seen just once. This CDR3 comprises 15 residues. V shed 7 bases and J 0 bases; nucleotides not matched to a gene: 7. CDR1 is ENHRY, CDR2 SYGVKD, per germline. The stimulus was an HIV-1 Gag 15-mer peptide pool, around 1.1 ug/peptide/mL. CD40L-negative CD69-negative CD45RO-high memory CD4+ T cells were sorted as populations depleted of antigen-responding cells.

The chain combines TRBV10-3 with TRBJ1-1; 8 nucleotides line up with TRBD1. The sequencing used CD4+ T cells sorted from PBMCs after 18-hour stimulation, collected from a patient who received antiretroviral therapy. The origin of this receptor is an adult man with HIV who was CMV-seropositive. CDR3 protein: CAINPTGDLNTEAFF. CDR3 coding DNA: TGTGCCATCAATCCGACAGGGGATCTGAACACTGAAGCTTTCTTT.